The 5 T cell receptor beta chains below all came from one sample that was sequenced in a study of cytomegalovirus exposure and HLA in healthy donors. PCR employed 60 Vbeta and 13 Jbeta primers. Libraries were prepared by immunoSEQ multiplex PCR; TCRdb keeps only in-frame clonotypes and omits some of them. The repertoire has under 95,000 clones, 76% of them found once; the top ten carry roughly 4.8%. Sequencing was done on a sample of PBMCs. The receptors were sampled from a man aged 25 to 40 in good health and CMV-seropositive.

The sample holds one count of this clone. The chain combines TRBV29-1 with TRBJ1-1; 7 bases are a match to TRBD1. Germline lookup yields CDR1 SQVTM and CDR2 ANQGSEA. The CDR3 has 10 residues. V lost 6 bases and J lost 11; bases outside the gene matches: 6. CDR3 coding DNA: TGCAGCGTCGGGACAGAAGAGGCTTTCTTT. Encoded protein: CSVGTEEAFF. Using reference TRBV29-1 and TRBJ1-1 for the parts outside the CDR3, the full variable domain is SAVISQKPSRDICQRGTSLTIQCQVDSQVTMMFWYRQQPGQSLTLIATANQGSEATYESGFVIDKFPISRPNLTFSTLTVSNMSPEDSSIYLCSVGTEEAFFGQGTRLTVV.

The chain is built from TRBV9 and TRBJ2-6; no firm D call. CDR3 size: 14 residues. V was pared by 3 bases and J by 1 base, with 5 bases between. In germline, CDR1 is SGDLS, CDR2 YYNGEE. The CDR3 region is CASSGRSGANVLTF. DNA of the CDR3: TGTGCCAGCAGCGGCAGGTCTGGGGCCAACGTCCTGACTTTC.

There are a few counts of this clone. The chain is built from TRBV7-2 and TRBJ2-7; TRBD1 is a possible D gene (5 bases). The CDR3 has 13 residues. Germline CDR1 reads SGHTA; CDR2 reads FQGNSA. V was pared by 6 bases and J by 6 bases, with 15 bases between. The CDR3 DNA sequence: TGTGCCAGCAGTCCTTCCCCAGGGCTCGAGCAGTACTTC. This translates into CASSPSPGLEQYF.

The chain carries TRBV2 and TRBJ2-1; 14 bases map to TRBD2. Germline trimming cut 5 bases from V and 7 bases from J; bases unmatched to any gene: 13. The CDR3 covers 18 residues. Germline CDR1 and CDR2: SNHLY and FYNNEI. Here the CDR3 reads CASSMTLGLAGVYNEQFF. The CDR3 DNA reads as TGTGCCAGCAGTATGACCTTGGGACTAGCGGGAGTCTATAATGAGCAGTTCTTC.

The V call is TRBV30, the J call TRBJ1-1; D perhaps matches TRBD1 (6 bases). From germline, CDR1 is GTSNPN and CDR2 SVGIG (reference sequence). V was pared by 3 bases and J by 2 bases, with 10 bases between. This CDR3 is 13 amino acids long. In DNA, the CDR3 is TGTGCCTGGAGCGGACAGTTAAACACTGAAGCTTTCTTT. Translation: CAWSGQLNTEAFF.